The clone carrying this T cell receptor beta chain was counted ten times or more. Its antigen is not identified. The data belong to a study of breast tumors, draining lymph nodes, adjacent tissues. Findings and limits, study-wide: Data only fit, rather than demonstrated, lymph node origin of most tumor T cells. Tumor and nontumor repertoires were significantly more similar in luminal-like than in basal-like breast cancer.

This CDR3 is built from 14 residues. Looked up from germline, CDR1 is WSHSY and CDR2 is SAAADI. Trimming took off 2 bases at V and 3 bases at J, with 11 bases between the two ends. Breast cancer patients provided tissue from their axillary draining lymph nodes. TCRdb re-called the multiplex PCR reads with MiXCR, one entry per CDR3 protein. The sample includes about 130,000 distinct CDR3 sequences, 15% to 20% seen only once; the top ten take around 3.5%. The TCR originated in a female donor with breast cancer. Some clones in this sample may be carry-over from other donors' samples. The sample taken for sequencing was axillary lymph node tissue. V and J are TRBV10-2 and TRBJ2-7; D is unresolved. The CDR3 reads CASSERVPGYEQYF. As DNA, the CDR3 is TGCGCCAGCAGTGAGAGGGTGCCGGGCTACGAGCAGTACTTC.